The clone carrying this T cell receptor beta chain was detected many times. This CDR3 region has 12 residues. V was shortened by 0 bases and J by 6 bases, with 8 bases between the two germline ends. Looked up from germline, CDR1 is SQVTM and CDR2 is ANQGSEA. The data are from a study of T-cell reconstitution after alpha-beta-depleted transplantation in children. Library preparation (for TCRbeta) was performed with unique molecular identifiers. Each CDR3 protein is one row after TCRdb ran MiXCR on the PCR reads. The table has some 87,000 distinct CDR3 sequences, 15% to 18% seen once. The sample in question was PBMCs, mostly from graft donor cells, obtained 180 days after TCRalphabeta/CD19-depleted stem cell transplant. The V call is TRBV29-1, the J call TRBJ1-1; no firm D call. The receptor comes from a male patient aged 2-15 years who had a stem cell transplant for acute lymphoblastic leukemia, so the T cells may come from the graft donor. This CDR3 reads CSVEESTAEAFF. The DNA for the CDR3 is TGCAGCGTTGAAGAGTCGACGGCTGAAGCTTTCTTT.